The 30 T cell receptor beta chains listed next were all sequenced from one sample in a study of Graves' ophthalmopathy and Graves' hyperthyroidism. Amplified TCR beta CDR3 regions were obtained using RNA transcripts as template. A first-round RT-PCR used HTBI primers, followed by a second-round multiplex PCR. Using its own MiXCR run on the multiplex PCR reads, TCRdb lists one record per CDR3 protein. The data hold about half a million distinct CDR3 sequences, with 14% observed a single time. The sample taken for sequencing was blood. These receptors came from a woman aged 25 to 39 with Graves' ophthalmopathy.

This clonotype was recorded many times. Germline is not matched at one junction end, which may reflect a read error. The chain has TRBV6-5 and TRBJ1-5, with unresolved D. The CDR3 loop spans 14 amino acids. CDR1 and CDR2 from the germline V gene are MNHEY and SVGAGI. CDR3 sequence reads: CASSYSLENQPRHF. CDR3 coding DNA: TGTGCCAGCAGTTACTCGTTGGAGAATCAGCCCCGGCATTTT.

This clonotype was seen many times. The chain's CDR3 is CSAFWMNTEAFF. The DNA for the CDR3 is TGCAGTGCTTTTTGGATGAACACTGAAGCTTTCTTT. This chain uses TRBV20-1 with TRBJ1-1; D ambiguous. Trimming removed 5 bases at V and 0 bases at J, with 7 bases between. The CDR3 spans 12 residues. Germline CDR1 DFQATT, CDR2 SNEGSKA (reference sequence).

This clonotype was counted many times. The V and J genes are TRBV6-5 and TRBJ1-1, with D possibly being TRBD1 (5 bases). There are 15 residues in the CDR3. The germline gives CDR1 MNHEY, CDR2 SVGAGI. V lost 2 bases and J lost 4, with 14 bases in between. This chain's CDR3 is CASSYRSGRGTEAFF. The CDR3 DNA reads TGTGCCAGCAGTTACAGATCGGGGAGGGGCACTGAAGCTTTCTTT.

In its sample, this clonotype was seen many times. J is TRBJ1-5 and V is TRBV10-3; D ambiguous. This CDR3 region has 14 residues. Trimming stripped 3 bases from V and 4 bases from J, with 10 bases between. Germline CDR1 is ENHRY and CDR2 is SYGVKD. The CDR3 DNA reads TGTGCCATCAGTGAAGTTGGGAGAAATCAGCCCCAGCATTTT. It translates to CAISEVGRNQPQHF.

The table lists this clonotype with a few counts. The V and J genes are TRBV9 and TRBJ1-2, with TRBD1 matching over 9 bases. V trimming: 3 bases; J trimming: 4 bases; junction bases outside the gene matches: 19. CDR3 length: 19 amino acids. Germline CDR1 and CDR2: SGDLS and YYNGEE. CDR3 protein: CASSGAIGTGQASVYGYTF. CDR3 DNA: TGTGCCAGCAGCGGTGCCATCGGGACAGGGCAAGCTTCTGTCTATGGCTACACCTTC.

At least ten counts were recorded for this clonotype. The CDR3 DNA reads as TGTGCCAGCAGTGAAGCGCTTCGGCTCAGCTCCTCACCCCTCCACTTT. As protein: CASSEALRLSSSPLHF. The V gene is TRBV6-1, the J gene TRBJ1-6; unclear D gene. Germline lookup yields CDR1 MNHNS and CDR2 SASEGT. V was clipped by 0 bases and J by 10 bases, with 16 bases between them. The CDR3 spans 16 residues.

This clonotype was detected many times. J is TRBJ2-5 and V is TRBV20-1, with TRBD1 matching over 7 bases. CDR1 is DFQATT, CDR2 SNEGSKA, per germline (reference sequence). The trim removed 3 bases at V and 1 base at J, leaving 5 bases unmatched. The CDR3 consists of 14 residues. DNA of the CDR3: TGCAGTGCTAGTCCGACAGGGCCCCAAGAGACCCAGTACTTC. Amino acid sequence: CSASPTGPQETQYF.

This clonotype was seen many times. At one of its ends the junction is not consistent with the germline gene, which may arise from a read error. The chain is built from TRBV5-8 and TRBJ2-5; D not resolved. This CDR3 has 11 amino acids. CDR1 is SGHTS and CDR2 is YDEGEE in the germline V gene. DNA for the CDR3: TGTGCCAGCAGCTTGGCGGGCAGAGAAGCTTTC. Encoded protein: CASSLAGREAF.

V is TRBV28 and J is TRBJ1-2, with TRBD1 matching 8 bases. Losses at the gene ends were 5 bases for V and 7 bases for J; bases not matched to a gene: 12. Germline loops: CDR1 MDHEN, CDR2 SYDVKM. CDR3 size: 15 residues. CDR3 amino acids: CASSANPGQGRGYTF. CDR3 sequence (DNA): TGTGCCAGCAGTGCAAATCCAGGACAGGGACGTGGCTACACCTTC.

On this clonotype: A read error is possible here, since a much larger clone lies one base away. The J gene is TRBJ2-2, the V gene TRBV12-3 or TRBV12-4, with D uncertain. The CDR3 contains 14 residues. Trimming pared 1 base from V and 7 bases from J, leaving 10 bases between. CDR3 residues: CASSLGAAHGELFF. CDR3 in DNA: TGTGCCAGCAGTTTAGGGGCGGCCCACGGGGAGCTGTTTTTT.

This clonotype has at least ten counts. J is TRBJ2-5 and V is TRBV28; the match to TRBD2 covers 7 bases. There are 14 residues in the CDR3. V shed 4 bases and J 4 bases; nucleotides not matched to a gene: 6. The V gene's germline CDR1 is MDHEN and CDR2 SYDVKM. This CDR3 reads CASSYLWGGETQYF. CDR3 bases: TGTGCCAGCAGTTACCTGTGGGGGGGAGAGACCCAGTACTTC.

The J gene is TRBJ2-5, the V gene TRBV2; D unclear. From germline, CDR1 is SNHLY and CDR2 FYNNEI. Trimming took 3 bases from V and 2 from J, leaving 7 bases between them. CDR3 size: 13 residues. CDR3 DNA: TGTGCCAGCAGTGAGTACAGACAAGAGACCCAGTACTTC. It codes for CASSEYRQETQYF.

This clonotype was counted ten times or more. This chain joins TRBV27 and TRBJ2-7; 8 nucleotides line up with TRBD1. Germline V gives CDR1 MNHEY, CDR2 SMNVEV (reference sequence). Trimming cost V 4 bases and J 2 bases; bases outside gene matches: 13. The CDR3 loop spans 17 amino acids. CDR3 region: CASSYRSGGGNPYEQYF. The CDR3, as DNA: TGTGCCAGCAGTTATCGTTCAGGGGGCGGGAACCCCTACGAGCAGTACTTC.

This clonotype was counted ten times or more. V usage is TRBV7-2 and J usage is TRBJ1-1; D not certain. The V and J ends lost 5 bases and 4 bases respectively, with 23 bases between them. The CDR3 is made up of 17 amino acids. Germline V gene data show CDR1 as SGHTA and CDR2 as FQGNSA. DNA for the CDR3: TGTGCCAGCAGCCAACCCCGGGCACAAGGTCGGAGCACTGAAGCTTTCTTT. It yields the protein CASSQPRAQGRSTEAFF.

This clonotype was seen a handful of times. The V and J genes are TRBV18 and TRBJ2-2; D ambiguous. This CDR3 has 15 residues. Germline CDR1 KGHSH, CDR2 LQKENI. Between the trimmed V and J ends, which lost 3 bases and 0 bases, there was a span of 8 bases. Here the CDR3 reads CASSPLPSNTGELFF. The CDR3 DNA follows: TGTGCCAGCTCACCTCTACCCTCGAACACCGGGGAGCTGTTTTTT.

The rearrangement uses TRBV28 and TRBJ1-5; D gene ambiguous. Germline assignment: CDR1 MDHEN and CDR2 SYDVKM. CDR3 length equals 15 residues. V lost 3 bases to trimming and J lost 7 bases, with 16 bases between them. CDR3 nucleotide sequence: TGTGCCAGCAGTTTTTCATCGAGAATGAGACAGCCCCAGCATTTT. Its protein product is CASSFSSRMRQPQHF.

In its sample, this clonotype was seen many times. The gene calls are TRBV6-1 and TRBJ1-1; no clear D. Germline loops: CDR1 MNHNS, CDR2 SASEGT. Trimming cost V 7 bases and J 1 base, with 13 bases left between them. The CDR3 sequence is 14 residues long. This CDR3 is CASIKDGWNTEAFF. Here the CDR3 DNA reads TGTGCCAGCATAAAAGACGGATGGAACACTGAAGCTTTCTTT.

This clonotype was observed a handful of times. CDR3 DNA sequence: TGTGCCTGGAGTATTGACGGCGTGGGTCAGCCCCAGCATTTT. Translated: CAWSIDGVGQPQHF. The chain links TRBV30 to TRBJ1-5; D is ambiguous. Germline V lookup: CDR1 GTSNPN, CDR2 SVGIG (reference sequence). This CDR3 has 14 residues. Trimming took off 2 bases at V and 6 bases at J, with 14 bases between the two ends.

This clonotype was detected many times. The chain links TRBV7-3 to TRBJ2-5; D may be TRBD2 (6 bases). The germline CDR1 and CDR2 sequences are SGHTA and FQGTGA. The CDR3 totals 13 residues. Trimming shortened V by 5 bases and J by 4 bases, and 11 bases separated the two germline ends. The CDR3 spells CASSMTRGETQYF. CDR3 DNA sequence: TGTGCCAGCAGCATGACTAGGGGAGAGACCCAGTACTTC.

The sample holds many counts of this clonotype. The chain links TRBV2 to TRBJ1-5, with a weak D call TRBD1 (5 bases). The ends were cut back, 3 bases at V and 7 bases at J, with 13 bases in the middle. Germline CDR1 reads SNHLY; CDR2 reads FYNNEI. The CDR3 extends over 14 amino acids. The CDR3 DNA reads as TGTGCCAGCAGTGATATCTCAGGGAACCAGCCCCAGCATTTT. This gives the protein CASSDISGNQPQHF.

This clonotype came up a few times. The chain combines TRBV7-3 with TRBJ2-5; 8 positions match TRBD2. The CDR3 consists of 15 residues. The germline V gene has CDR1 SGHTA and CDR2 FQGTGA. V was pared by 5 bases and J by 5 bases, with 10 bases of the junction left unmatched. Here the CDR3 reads CASSPWPTSAETQYF. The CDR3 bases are TGTGCCAGCAGCCCCTGGCCGACTAGCGCGGAGACCCAGTACTTC.

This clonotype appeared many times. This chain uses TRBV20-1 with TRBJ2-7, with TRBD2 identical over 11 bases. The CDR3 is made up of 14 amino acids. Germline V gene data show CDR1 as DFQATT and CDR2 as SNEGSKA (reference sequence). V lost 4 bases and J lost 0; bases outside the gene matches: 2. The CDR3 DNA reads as TGCAGTGCTAAGACTAGCGGGAACTCCTACGAGCAGTACTTC. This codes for CSAKTSGNSYEQYF.

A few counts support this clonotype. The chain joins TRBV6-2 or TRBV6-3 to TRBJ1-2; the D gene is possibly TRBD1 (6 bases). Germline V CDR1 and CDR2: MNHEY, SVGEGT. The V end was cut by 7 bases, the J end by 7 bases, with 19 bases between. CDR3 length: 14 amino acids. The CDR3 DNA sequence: TGTGCCAGCACAACTTATGACCCAGGGGCTGGCTACACCTTC. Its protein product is CASTTYDPGAGYTF.

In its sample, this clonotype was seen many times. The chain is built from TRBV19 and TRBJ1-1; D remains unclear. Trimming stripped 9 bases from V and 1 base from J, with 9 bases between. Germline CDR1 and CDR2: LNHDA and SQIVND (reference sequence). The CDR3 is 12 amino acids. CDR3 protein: CASSTPNTEAFF. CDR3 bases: TGTGCCAGCTCTACACCGAACACTGAAGCTTTCTTT.

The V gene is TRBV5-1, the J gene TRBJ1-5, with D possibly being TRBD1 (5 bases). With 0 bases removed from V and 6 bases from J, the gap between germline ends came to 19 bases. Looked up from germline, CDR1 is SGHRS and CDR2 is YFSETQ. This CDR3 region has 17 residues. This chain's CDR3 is CASSLVGTGDPRQPQHF. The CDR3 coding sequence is TGCGCCAGCAGCTTGGTGGGGACCGGGGATCCTCGTCAGCCCCAGCATTTT.

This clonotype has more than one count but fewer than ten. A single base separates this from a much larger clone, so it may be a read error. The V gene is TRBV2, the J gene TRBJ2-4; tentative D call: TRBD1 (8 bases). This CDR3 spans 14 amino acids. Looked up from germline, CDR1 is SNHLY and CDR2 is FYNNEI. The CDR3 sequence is CASSENRGGNIKYF. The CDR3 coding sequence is TGTGCCAGCAGTGAAAACAGGGGGGGAAACATTAAGTACTTC.

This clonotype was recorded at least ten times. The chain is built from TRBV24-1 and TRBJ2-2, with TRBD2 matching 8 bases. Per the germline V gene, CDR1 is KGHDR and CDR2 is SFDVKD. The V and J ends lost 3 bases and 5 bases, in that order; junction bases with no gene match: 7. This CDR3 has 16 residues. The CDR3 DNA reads TGTGCCACCAGTGATACAGCGGGAGTGTATACCGGGGAGCTGTTTTTT. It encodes CATSDTAGVYTGELFF.

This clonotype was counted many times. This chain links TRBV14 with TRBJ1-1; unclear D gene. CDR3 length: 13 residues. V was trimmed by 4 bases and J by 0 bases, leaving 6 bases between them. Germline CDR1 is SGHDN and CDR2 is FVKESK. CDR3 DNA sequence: TGTGCCAGCAGCCCACACCTGAACACTGAAGCTTTCTTT. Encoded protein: CASSPHLNTEAFF.

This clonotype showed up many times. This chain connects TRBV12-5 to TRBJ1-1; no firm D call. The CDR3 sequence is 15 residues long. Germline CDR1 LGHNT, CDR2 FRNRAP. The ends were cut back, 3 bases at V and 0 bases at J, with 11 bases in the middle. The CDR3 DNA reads TGTGCTAGTGGTTTAGGGAACAGCATGAACACTGAAGCTTTCTTT. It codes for CASGLGNSMNTEAFF.

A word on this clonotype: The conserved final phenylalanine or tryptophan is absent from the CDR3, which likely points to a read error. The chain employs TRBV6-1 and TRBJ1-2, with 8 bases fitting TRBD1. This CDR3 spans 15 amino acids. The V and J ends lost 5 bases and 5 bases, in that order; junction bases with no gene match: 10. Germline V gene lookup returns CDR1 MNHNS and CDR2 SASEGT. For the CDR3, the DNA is TGTGCCAGCAGTCCCCGGACAGGGTTTGAATATGGCTACACCTAC. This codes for CASSPRTGFEYGYTY.